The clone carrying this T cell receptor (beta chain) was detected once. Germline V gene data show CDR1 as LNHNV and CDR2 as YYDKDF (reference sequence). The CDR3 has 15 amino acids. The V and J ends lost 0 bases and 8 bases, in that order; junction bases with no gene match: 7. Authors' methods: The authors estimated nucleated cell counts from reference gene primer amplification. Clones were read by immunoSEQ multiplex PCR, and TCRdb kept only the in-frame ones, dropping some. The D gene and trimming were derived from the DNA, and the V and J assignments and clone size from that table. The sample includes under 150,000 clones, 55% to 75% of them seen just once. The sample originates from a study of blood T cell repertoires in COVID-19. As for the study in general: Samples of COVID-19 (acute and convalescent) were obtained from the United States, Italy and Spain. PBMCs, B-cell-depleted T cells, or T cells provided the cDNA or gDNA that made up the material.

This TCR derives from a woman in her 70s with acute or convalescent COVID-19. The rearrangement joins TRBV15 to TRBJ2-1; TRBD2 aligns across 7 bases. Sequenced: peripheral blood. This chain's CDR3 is CATSREGGSPYEQFF. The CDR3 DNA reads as TGTGCCACCAGCAGAGAGGGCGGGAGTCCCTATGAGCAGTTCTTC.